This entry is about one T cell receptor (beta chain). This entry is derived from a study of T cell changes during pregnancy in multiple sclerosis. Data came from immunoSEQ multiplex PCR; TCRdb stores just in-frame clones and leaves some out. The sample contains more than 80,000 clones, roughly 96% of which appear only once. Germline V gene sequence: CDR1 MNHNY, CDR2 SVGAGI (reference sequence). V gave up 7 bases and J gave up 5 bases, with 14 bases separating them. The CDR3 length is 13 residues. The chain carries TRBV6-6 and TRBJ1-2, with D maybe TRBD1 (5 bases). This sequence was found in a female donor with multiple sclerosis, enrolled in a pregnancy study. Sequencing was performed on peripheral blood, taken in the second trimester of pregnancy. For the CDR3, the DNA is TGTGCCAGCATCGACGACAGAAGATATGGCTACACCTTC. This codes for CASIDDRRYGYTF.